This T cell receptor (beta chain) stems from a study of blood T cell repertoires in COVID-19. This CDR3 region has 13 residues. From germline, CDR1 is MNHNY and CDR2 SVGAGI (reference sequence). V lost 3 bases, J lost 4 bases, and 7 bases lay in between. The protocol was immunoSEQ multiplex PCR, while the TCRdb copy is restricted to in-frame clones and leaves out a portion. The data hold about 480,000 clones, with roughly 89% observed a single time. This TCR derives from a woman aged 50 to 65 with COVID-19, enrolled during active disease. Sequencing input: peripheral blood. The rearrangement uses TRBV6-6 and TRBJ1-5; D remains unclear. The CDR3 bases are TGTGCCAGCAGTTATGGAGGGAATCAGCCCCAGCATTTT. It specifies CASSYGGNQPQHF.